The 24 T cell receptor beta chains presented below share a single source sample, sequenced in a study of low-dose radiotherapy and immunotherapy resistance in tumors. First-strand cDNA relied on TRAV- and TRBV-specific primers spanning alpha and beta chains. For amplifying TCRs, the PCR ran for 15 to 20 cycles with Phusion, which was used together with a constant-region primer and the adapter on the V primers. Using its own MiXCR run on the reads, TCRdb lists one record per CDR3 protein. The table shows fewer than 7,500 distinct CDR3 sequences, with roughly 84% occurring only once. The receptors stem from a human donor with advanced metastatic prostate, ovarian, gallbladder or colorectal cancer (not recorded which). This table probably holds off-target reads from a library built for another chain.

The genes are TRBV3-1 and TRBJ2-4; D may match TRBD1 or TRBD2 (5 bases each). CDR3 length: 14 residues. Trimming left V 8 bases short and J 0 bases short, with 11 bases between. Germline-derived CDR1 and CDR2 are LGHDT and YNNKEL (reference sequence). This chain's CDR3 is CASGTRVAKNIQYF. The CDR3, as DNA: TGTGCCAGCGGGACGCGGGTAGCCAAAAACATTCAGTACTTC.

The chain is built from TRBV5-1 and TRBJ1-1, with a possible D match to TRBD1 (6 bases). The V gene lost 0 bases and the J gene lost 3 bases, with 15 bases spanning the gap. This CDR3 region has 16 residues. Germline CDR1 reads SGHRS; CDR2 reads YFSETQ. CDR3 residues: CASSLAGGRGYTEAFF. The CDR3, as DNA: TGCGCCAGCAGCTTGGCCGGGGGGCGCGGGTACACTGAAGCTTTCTTT. The full variable domain, with the rest looked up from reference TRBV5-1 and TRBJ1-1, is KAGVTQTPRYLIKTRGQQVTLSCSPISGHRSVSWYQQTPGQGLQFLFEYFSETQRNKGNFPGRFSGRQFSNSRSEMNVSTLELGDSALYLCASSLAGGRGYTEAFFGQGTRLTVV.

The chain uses TRBV3-1 and TRBJ2-5; D not resolved. The germline V gene has CDR1 LGHDT and CDR2 YNNKEL (reference sequence). The CDR3 runs to 13 residues. V shed 4 bases and J shed 2 bases, with 8 bases lying between them. CDR3 region: CASSPTRQETQYF. DNA for the CDR3: TGTGCCAGCAGCCCGACGCGGCAAGAGACCCAGTACTTC.

The chain carries TRBV5-1 and TRBJ1-4; the D is unclear. CDR3 length: 15 residues. Germline assignment: CDR1 SGHRS and CDR2 YFSETQ. Deletions cut 0 bases from V and 6 bases from J, with 12 bases between. CDR3 amino acids: CASSLEEAAYEKLFF. CDR3 DNA sequence: TGCGCCAGCAGCTTGGAAGAGGCGGCGTATGAAAAACTGTTTTTT.

The CDR3 sequence: CATSREGGRTDTQYF. The CDR3 DNA is TGTGCCACCAGCAGAGAAGGCGGGCGCACAGATACGCAGTATTTT. The chain couples TRBV15 to TRBJ2-3; D may be TRBD2 (5 bases). CDR3 length equals 15 residues. In germline, CDR1 is LNHNV, CDR2 YYDKDF (reference sequence). Trimming removed 0 bases from V and 1 base from J, with 8 bases in between.

The chain is built from TRBV13 and TRBJ2-1, with 14 bases lining up with TRBD2. Germline V gene sequence: CDR1 PRHDT, CDR2 FYEKMQ (reference sequence). Trimming removed 5 bases from V and 6 bases from J; junction bases left unmatched: 12. The CDR3 contains 18 residues. Written as DNA, the CDR3 is TGTGCCAGCAGCCCCGGAGGTTGGGGGACTAGCGGGGGCAATGAGCAGTTCTTC. Residues: CASSPGGWGTSGGNEQFF.

This chain connects TRBV5-6 to TRBJ1-1; no firm D call. V lost 0 bases to trimming and J lost 11 bases, with 14 bases between them. In germline, CDR1 is SGHDT, CDR2 YYEEEE. The CDR3 runs 13 residues. CDR3 nucleotides: TGTGCCAGCAGCTTGGCTCTTCCCACGACTGCTTTCTTT. Its protein is CASSLALPTTAFF.

This chain connects TRBV20-1 to TRBJ1-1; no firm D call. The CDR3 totals 14 residues. Germline V gives CDR1 DFQATT, CDR2 SNEGSKA (reference sequence). With 0 bases removed from V and 7 bases from J, the gap between germline ends came to 15 bases. The CDR3 loop is CSARDPRGTGEAFF. The CDR3 nucleotides read TGCAGTGCTAGAGATCCGCGGGGAACGGGTGAAGCTTTCTTT.

The chain carries TRBV18 and TRBJ1-1, with a possible D match to TRBD1 (5 bases). CDR3 length equals 16 residues. Germline lookup yields CDR1 KGHSH and CDR2 LQKENI. Trimming removed 2 bases at V and 5 bases at J, with 18 bases between. This CDR3 reads CASSPAIRQGRTEAFF. The CDR3 DNA reads as TGTGCCAGCTCACCAGCGATAAGGCAGGGTAGGACTGAAGCTTTCTTT.

V gene TRBV7-8 combines with J gene TRBJ2-1, with TRBD2 matching 8 bases. In germline, CDR1 is SGHVS, CDR2 FQNEAQ. V trimming: 2 bases; J trimming: 0 bases; junction bases outside the gene matches: 9. The CDR3 consists of 18 residues. The CDR3 reads CASSLSGSGVSSYNEQFF. The CDR3 region has the DNA TGTGCCAGCAGCTTAAGTGGTAGCGGGGTTAGCTCCTACAATGAGCAGTTCTTC. The full variable domain, completed using reference TRBV7-8 and TRBJ2-1, is GAGVSQSPRYKVAKRGQDVALRCDPISGHVSLFWYQQALGQGPEFLTYFQNEAQLDKSGLPSDRFFAERPEGSVSTLKIQRTQQEDSAVYLCASSLSGSGVSSYNEQFFGPGTRLTVL.

The chain combines TRBV6-6 with TRBJ1-1, with D perhaps matching TRBD1 (6 bases). Germline V CDR1 and CDR2: MNHNY, SVGAGI (reference sequence). CDR3 length equals 17 residues. Between the trimmed V and J ends, which lost 2 bases and 4 bases, there was a span of 20 bases. The CDR3 loop reads CASSYSGGREGGTEAFF. CDR3 DNA sequence: TGTGCCAGCAGTTACAGTGGGGGGCGCGAGGGAGGCACTGAAGCTTTCTTT.

The rearrangement joins TRBV21-1 to TRBJ2-7; no DNA check was done on the table's D call, TRBD1. TRBV21-1 is shown as a pseudogene. CDR3 length equals 14 residues. DNA for the CDR3: TGTGCCAGCAGCAAGTGGTTGGCGCAATACGAGCAGTACTTC. It yields the protein CASSKWLAQYEQYF.

This clonotype was seen only a few times. The rearrangement joins TRBV6-2 or TRBV6-3 to TRBJ2-3; D may correspond to TRBD1 or TRBD2 (5 bases each). The germline V and J ends were trimmed by 6 bases and 0 bases, with 10 bases remaining between them. The germline V gene has CDR1 MNHEY and CDR2 SVGEGT. The length of the CDR3 is 14 residues. CDR3 nucleotides: TGTGCCAGCAGGAGGGGCCTAAGCACAGATACGCAGTATTTT. Protein product: CASRRGLSTDTQYF.

The rearrangement links TRBV11-2 to TRBJ2-5; 7 bases fit TRBD2. Germline CDR1 is SGHAT and CDR2 is FQNNGV. Germline trimming cut 1 base from V and 7 bases from J; bases unmatched to any gene: 3. There are 13 residues in the CDR3. CDR3 amino acids: CASSLVERGTQYF. CDR3 DNA: TGTGCCAGCAGCTTAGTTGAGCGGGGGACCCAGTACTTC.

This chain connects TRBV27 to TRBJ1-1; D is perhaps TRBD1 (6 bases). Germline V gives CDR1 MNHEY, CDR2 SMNVEV (reference sequence). V lost 4 bases and J 5 bases, leaving 11 bases between the germline ends. This CDR3 contains 13 residues. CDR3 in amino acids: CASSYNRVTEAFF. The CDR3 DNA follows: TGTGCCAGCAGTTATAACAGGGTAACTGAAGCTTTCTTT.

Only one count was recorded for this clonotype. The chain uses TRBV3-1 and TRBJ1-3; 9 bases fit TRBD1. Germline loops: CDR1 LGHDT, CDR2 YNNKEL (reference sequence). With 0 bases clipped from V and 8 bases from J, the junction kept 11 bases outside the gene matches. The CDR3 spans 17 residues. CDR3 protein: CASSQDSAGTGRDTIYF. For the CDR3, the DNA is TGTGCCAGCAGCCAAGACTCTGCCGGGACAGGGAGAGACACCATATATTTT. The full variable domain, rest sourced from reference TRBV3-1 and TRBJ1-3, is DTAVSQTPKYLVTQMGNDKSIKCEQNLGHDTMYWYKQDSKKFLKIMFSYNNKELIINETVPNRFSPKSPDKAHLNLHINSLELGDSAVYFCASSQDSAGTGRDTIYFGEGSWLTVV.

V is TRBV30 and J is TRBJ2-5; tentatively, D is TRBD2 (5 bases). CDR3 size: 14 residues. Trimming took off 5 bases at V and 2 bases at J, with 15 bases between the two ends. Germline V gives CDR1 GTSNPN, CDR2 SVGIG (reference sequence). The CDR3 coding sequence is TGTGCCTGGGTTTACGGGGAACTTCAAGAGACCCAGTACTTC. Its protein product is CAWVYGELQETQYF.

The chain couples TRBV7-2 to TRBJ1-5; D call uncertain. The CDR3 has 13 residues. V lost 5 bases and J 3 bases, leaving 8 bases between the germline ends. Germline V CDR1 and CDR2: SGHTA, FQGNSA. CDR3 residues: CASSQAANQPQHF. For the CDR3, the DNA is TGTGCCAGCAGCCAGGCCGCCAATCAGCCCCAGCATTTT.

The chain combines TRBV12-3 or TRBV12-4 with TRBJ2-3, with D hard to call. V was clipped by 6 bases and J by 2 bases, with 12 bases between them. The length of the CDR3 is 14 residues. The CDR3 spells CASRIHLNTDTQYF. CDR3 DNA sequence: TGTGCCAGCAGGATTCACTTAAACACAGATACGCAGTATTTT.

The chain has TRBV5-1 and TRBJ2-3, with D possibly TRBD2 on 6 matching bases. The CDR3 has 16 amino acids. The germline V and J ends were trimmed by 0 bases and 2 bases, with 13 bases remaining between them. CDR1 is SGHRS and CDR2 is YFSETQ in the germline V gene. CDR3: CASSLDGGTLTDTQYF. The DNA for the CDR3 is TGCGCCAGCAGCTTGGATGGGGGGACCCTCACAGATACGCAGTATTTT.

This clonotype has just one count. J is TRBJ2-7 and V is TRBV5-5, with D tentatively TRBD2 (5 bases). The ends were cut back, 4 bases at V and 2 bases at J, with 13 bases in the middle. Germline CDR1 SGHKS, CDR2 YYEKEE (reference sequence). The CDR3 consists of 14 residues. CDR3 coding DNA: TGTGCCAGCAGCCCCAGCGGCACCGCCTACGAGCAGTACTTC. Translating it yields CASSPSGTAYEQYF.

There are a few counts of this clonotype. The chain links TRBV20-1 to TRBJ2-3; tentative D call: TRBD2 (6 bases). V lost 7 bases and J lost 0, with 20 bases in between. Germline V gene lookup returns CDR1 DFQATT and CDR2 SNEGSKA (reference sequence). This CDR3 spans 16 amino acids. CDR3 loop: CSVLREAGSSTDTQYF. The CDR3 nucleotides are TGCAGTGTATTACGTGAGGCGGGGTCTAGCACAGATACGCAGTATTTT.

The sample holds one count of this clonotype. The chain is built from TRBV12-3 or TRBV12-4 and TRBJ1-5, with D possibly matching TRBD1 (5 bases). The CDR3 is 17 residues long. Trimming stripped 6 bases from V and 1 base from J, with 19 bases between. CDR3 bases: TGTGCCAGCAGCCCTTCGTTCAGGGCTTACAGCAATCAGCCCCAGCATTTT. This sequence encodes CASSPSFRAYSNQPQHF.

This clonotype has a single count. The gene calls are TRBV5-4 and TRBJ2-1, with 9 bases identical to TRBD2. V lost 0 bases, J lost 5 bases, and 6 bases stayed unmatched. Germline V gene sequence: CDR1 SGHNT, CDR2 YYREEE (reference sequence). The CDR3 consists of 16 residues. This chain's CDR3 is CASSLERAGGDNEQFF. Written as DNA, the CDR3 is TGTGCCAGCAGCTTGGAAAGGGCGGGGGGGGACAATGAGCAGTTCTTC.